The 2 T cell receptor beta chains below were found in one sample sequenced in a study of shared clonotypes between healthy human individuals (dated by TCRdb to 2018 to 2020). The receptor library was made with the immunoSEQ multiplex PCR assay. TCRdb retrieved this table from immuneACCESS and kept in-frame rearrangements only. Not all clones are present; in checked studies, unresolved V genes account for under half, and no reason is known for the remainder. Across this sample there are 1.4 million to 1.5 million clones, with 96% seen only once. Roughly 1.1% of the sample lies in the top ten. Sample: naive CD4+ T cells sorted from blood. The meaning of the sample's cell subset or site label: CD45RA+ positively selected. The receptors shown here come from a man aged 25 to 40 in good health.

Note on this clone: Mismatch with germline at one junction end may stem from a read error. The CDR3 DNA sequence: TGTGCCAGCAGGCAAGCGGGAGTCTTGAATGAGCAGTTCTTC. It codes for CASRQAGVLNEQFF. The V gene is TRBV14, the J gene TRBJ2-1; 8 positions match TRBD2. The germline V gene encodes CDR1 SGHDN and CDR2 FVKESK. The CDR3 sequence is 14 residues long. Filled out from reference TRBV14 and TRBJ2-1, the complete variable domain reads EAGVTQFPSHSVIEKGQTVTLRCDPISGHDNLYWYRRVMGKEIKFLLHFVKESKQDESGMPNNRFLAERTGGTYSTLKVQPAELEDSGVYFCASRQAGVLNEQFFGPGTRLTVL.

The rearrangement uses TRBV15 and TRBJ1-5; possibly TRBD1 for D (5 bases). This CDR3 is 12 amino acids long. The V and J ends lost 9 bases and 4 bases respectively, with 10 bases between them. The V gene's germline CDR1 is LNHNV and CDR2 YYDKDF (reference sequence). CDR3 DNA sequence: TGTGCCACGGGGGTGGGAAATCAGCCCCAGCATTTT. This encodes CATGVGNQPQHF.